This T cell receptor (beta chain) comes out of a study of OX40 agonist ivuxolimab in advanced cancers. Study summary: An anti-OX40 (CD134) antibody with agonistic activity, ivuxolimab, was administered to patients.

The CDR3 is made up of 17 amino acids. Germline V CDR1 and CDR2: GTSNPN, SVGIG (reference sequence). V was clipped by 3 bases and J by 2 bases, with 17 bases between them. Libraries were prepared by immunoSEQ multiplex PCR; TCRdb keeps only in-frame clonotypes and omits some of them. The sample lists 55,000 to 60,000 clones; 88% were seen once. The source is an adult with an advanced solid tumor such as melanoma, head and neck, liver or kidney cancer. This specimen consisted of CD4+ or CD8+ T cells sorted from blood, obtained in a trial of the OX40 agonist ivuxolimab. The chain couples TRBV30 to TRBJ2-6; D possibly matches TRBD1 or TRBD2 (5 bases each). The DNA for the CDR3 is TGTGCCTGGAGGCACTGGGACGGGGTTCCTGGGGCCAACGTCCTGACTTTC. It encodes CAWRHWDGVPGANVLTF.